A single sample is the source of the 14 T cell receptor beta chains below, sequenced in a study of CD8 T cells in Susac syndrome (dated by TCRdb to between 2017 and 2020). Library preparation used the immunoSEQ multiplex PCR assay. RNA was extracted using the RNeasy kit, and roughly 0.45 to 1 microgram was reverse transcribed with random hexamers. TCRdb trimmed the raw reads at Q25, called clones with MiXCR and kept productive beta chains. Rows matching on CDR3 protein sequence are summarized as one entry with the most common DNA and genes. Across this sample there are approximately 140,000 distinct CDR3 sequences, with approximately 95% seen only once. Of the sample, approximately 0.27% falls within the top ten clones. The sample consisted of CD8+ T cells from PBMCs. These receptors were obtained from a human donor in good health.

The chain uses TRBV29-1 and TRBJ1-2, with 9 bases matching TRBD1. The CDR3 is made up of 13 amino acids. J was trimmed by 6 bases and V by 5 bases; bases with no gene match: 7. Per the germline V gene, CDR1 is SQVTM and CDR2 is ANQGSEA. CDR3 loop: CSVYGTGIHGYTF. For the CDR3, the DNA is TGCAGCGTTTACGGGACAGGGATTCATGGCTACACCTTC. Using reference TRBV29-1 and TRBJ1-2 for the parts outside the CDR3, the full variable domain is SAVISQKPSRDICQRGTSLTIQCQVDSQVTMMFWYRQQPGQSLTLIATANQGSEATYESGFVIDKFPISRPNLTFSTLTVSNMSPEDSSIYLCSVYGTGIHGYTFGSGTRLTVV.

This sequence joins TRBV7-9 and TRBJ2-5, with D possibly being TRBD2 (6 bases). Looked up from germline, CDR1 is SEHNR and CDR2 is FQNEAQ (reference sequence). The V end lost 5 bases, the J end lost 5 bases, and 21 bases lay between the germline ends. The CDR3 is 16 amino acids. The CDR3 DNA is TGTGCCAGCAGCCATGCAAGATTCCCCCGGGAGGAGACCCAGTACTTC. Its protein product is CASSHARFPREETQYF.

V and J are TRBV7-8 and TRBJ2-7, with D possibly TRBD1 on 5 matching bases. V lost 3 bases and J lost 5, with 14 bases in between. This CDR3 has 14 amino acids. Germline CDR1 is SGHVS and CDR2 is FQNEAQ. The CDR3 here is CASSFSAGLNEQYF. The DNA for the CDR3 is TGTGCCAGCAGCTTTTCGGCAGGGCTCAACGAGCAGTACTTC.

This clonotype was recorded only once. The CDR3: CASTHNTGTGELFF. The CDR3 DNA is TGTGCCAGCACCCACAACACGGGCACCGGGGAGCTGTTTTTT. The genes are TRBV11-2 and TRBJ2-2; no reliable D call. Germline values: CDR1 SGHAT, CDR2 FQNNGV. The CDR3 consists of 14 residues. The V and J ends lost 7 bases and 4 bases respectively, with 13 bases between them.

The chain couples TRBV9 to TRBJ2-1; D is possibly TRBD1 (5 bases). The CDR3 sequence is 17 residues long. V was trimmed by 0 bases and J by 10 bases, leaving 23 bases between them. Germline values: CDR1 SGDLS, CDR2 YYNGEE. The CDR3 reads CASSVEPTLSGSREQFF. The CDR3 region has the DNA TGTGCCAGCAGCGTAGAACCCACGCTTTCAGGGTCCAGGGAGCAGTTCTTC. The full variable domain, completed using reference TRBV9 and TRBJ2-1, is DSGVTQTPKHLITATGQRVTLRCSPRSGDLSVYWYQQSLDQGLQFLIQYYNGEERAKGNILERFSAQQFPDLHSELNLSSLELGDSALYFCASSVEPTLSGSREQFFGPGTRLTVL.

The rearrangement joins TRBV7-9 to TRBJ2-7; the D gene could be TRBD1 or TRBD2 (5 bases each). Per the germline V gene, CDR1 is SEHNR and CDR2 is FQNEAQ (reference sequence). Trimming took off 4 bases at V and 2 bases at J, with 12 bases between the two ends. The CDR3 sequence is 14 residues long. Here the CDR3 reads CASSSPGRPYEQYF. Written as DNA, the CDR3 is TGTGCCAGCAGCTCACCGGGACGCCCCTACGAGCAGTACTTC.

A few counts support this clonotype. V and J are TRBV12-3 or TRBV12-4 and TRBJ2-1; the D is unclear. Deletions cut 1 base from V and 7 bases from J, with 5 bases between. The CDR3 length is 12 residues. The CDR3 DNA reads TGTGCCAGCAGTTTAGGCCGGAATGAGCAGTTCTTC. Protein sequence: CASSLGRNEQFF.

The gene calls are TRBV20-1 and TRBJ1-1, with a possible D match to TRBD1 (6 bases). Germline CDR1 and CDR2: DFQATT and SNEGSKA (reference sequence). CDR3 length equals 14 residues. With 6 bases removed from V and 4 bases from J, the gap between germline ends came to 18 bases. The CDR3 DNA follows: TGCAGTGCCTGGGGACCAAGGGGGGGCACTGAAGCTTTCTTT. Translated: CSAWGPRGGTEAFF.

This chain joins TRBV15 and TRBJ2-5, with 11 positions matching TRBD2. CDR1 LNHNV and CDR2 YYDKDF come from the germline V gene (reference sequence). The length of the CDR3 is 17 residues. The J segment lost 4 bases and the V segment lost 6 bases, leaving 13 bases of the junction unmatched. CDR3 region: CATSTGDSGRAGETQYF. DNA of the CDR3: TGTGCCACCAGTACCGGTGATAGCGGGAGGGCCGGAGAGACCCAGTACTTC.

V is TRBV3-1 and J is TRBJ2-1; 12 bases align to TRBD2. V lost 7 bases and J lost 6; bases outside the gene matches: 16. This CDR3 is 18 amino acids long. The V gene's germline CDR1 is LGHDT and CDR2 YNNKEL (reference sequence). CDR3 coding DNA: TGTGCCAGCACCCGACTAGCGGGAGAGAGGGTCTCGTCCAATGAGCAGTTCTTC. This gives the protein CASTRLAGERVSSNEQFF.

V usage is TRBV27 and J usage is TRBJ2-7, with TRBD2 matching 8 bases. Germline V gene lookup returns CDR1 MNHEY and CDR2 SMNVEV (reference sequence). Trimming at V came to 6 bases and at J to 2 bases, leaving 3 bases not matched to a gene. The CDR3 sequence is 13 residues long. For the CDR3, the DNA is TGTGCCAGCAGGAGGCGGGAGGCCTACGAGCAGTACTTC. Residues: CASRRREAYEQYF.

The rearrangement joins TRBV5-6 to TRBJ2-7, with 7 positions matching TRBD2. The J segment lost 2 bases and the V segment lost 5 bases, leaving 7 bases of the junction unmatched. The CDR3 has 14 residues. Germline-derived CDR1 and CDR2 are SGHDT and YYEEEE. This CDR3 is CASRSGAEAYEQYF. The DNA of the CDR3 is TGTGCCAGCAGGAGCGGGGCGGAGGCCTACGAGCAGTACTTC.

CDR3 in amino acids: CASSLTVAKNIQYF. In DNA form, the CDR3 reads TGTGCCAGCAGCTTGACCGTAGCCAAAAACATTCAGTACTTC. This chain connects TRBV7-9 to TRBJ2-4; unclear D gene. The CDR3 consists of 14 residues. Germline lookup yields CDR1 SEHNR and CDR2 FQNEAQ (reference sequence). V was clipped by 3 bases and J by 0 bases, with 6 bases between them. The full variable domain, completed using reference TRBV7-9 and TRBJ2-4, is DTGVSQNPRHKITKRGQNVTFRCDPISEHNRLYWYRQTLGQGPEFLTYFQNEAQLEKSRLLSDRFSAERPKGSFSTLEIQRTEQGDSAMYLCASSLTVAKNIQYFGAGTRLSVL.

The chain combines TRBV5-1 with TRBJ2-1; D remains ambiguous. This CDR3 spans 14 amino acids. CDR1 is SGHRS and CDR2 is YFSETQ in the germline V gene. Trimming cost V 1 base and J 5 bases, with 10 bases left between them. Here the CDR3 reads CASSLHPLDNEQFF. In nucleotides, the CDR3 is TGCGCCAGCAGCTTGCACCCCCTAGACAATGAGCAGTTCTTC.